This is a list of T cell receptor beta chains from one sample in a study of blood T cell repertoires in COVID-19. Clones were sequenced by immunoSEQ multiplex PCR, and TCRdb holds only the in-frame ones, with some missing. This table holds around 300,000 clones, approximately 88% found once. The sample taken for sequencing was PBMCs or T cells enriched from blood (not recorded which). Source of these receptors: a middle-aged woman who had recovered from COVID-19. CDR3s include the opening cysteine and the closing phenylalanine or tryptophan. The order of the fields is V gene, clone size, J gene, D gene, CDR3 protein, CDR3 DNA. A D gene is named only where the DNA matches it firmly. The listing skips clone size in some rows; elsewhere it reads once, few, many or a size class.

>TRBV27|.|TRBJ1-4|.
CASPCNEKLFF
TGTGCCAGCCCGTGTAATGAAAAACTGTTTTTT
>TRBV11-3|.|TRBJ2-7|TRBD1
CASSPRTGGDEQYF
TGTGCCAGCAGCCCACGGACAGGGGGAGACGAGCAGTACTTC
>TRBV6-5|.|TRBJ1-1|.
CASFGQMNTEAFF
TGTGCCAGCTTTGGACAGATGAACACTGAAGCTTTCTTT
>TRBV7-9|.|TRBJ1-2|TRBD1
CASSRDRGKVGYTF
TGTGCCAGCAGTCGGGACAGGGGGAAAGTTGGCTACACCTTC
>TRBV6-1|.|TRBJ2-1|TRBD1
CASSEALMGTGVNEQFF
TGTGCCAGCAGTGAAGCGCTCATGGGGACAGGCGTCAATGAGCAGTTCTTC
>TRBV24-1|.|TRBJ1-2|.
CATSEQGYGYTF
TGTGCCACCAGTGAGCAGGGTTATGGCTACACCTTC
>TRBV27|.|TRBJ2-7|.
CASSPRESLKISYEQYF
TGTGCCAGCAGTCCCCGGGAATCTCTCAAGATCTCCTACGAGCAGTACTTC
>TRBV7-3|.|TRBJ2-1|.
CASSSGGYNEQFF
TGTGCCAGCAGCTCCGGCGGCTACAATGAGCAGTTCTTC
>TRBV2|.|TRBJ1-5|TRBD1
CASSPRGTLNQPQHF
TGTGCCAGCAGTCCCAGGGGGACCTTAAATCAGCCCCAGCATTTT
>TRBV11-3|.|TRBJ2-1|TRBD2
CASSLGAGGDNEQFF
TGTGCCAGCAGCTTAGGAGCGGGAGGGGACAATGAGCAGTTCTTC
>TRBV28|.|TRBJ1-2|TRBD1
CASSLPTGLRGYTF
TGTGCCAGCAGTCTGCCGACAGGGCTAAGGGGCTACACCTTC
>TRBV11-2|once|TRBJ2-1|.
CASSLGVWAPSSYNEQFF
TGTGCCAGCAGCTTAGGGGTCTGGGCACCCAGCTCCTACAATGAGCAGTTCTTC
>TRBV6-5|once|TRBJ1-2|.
CASSYGVIPHYGYTF
TGTGCCAGCAGTTACGGAGTGATCCCCCACTATGGCTACACCTTC
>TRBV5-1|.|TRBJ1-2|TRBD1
CASSLGQGAVYYGYTF
TGCGCCAGCAGCTTGGGACAGGGGGCGGTTTATTATGGCTACACCTTC
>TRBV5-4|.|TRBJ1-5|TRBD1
CASSHGGTGQNQPQHF
TGTGCCAGCAGCCATGGGGGGACAGGCCAAAATCAGCCCCAGCATTTT
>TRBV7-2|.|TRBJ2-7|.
CASSLGRPPSYEQYF
TGTGCCAGCAGCTTAGGGAGACCGCCCTCCTACGAGCAGTACTTC
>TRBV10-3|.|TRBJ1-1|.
CAISDEPDITEAFF
TGTGCCATCAGTGACGAACCGGACATCACTGAAGCTTTCTTT
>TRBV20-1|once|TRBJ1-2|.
CSARDGPHTF
TGCAGTGCTAGAGACGGTCCCCACACCTTC
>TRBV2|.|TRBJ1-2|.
CAGAEEQLYGYTF
TGTGCCGGTGCGGAGGAACAGCTCTATGGCTACACCTTC
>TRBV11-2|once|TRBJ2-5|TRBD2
CASSNDRGGLAGDLETQYF
TGTGCCAGCAGCAACGACAGGGGCGGACTAGCGGGAGATCTGGAGACCCAGTACTTC
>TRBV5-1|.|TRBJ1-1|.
CATKRQTGNTEAFF
TGCGCCACCAAACGGCAGACAGGGAACACTGAAGCTTTCTTT
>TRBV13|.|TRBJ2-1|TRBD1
CASSISPGQGGDEQFF
TGTGCCAGCAGCATCAGTCCGGGACAGGGGGGCGATGAGCAGTTCTTC
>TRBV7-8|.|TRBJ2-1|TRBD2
CASSFLAGGLAGLSNEQFF
TGTGCCAGCAGCTTCCTAGCGGGAGGGCTAGCGGGGCTTAGCAATGAGCAGTTCTTC
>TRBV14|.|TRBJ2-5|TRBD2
CASSLSGSRLETQYF
TGTGCCAGCAGCCTTAGCGGGAGTAGGTTGGAGACCCAGTACTTC
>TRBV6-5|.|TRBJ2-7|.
CASSRTQGSAYEQYF
TGTGCCAGCAGTCGCACCCAGGGCAGTGCCTACGAGCAGTACTTC
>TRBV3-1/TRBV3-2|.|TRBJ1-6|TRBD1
CASSLWTGSSPLHF
TGTGCCAGCAGCCTCTGGACAGGGTCTTCACCCCTCCACTTT
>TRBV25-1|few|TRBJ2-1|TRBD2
CASSELAGSVSNEQFF
TGTGCCAGCAGTGAGCTAGCGGGTTCAGTCTCCAATGAGCAGTTCTTC
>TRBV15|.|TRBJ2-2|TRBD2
CATRRLAGTGELFF
TGTGCCACCAGAAGACTAGCTGGAACCGGGGAGCTGTTTTTT
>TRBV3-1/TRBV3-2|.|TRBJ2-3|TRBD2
CASRREGGIEDTQYF
TGTGCCAGCAGGAGGGAGGGCGGGATTGAAGATACGCAGTATTTT
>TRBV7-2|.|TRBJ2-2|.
CASSSTSNTGELFF
TGTGCCAGCAGCTCCACTTCGAACACCGGGGAGCTGTTTTTT
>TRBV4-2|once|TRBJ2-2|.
CASSQDKGPGTGELFF
TGTGCCAGCAGCCAAGATAAGGGGCCGGGCACCGGGGAGCTGTTTTTT
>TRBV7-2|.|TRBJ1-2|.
CASSPTGQNYGYTF
TGTGCCAGCAGCCCTACAGGGCAAAACTATGGCTACACCTTC
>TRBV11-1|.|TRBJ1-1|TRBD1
CASSLVQGATEAFF
TGTGCCAGCAGCTTAGTACAGGGGGCCACTGAAGCTTTCTTT
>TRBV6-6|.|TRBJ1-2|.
CASNRPASLNYGYTF
TGTGCCAGCAACAGGCCCGCCTCGCTTAACTATGGCTACACCTTC
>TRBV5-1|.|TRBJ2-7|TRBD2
CASSLDLTRASGMRGGYEQYF
TGCGCCAGCAGCTTGGACTTGACGAGGGCTAGCGGGATGCGTGGGGGCTACGAGCAGTACTTC
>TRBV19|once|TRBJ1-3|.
CASWWTLSGNTIYF
TGTGCCAGTTGGTGGACTCTTTCTGGAAACACCATATATTTT
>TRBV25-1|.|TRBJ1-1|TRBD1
CATSNRDRDEAFF
TGTGCCACCTCCAACCGGGACAGGGATGAAGCTTTCTTT
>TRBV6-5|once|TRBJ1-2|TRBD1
CASRRRDRGPMGYTF
TGTGCCAGCAGGCGCCGGGACAGGGGACCAATGGGCTACACCTTC
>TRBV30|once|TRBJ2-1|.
CAWSVLTAPGNEQFF
TGTGCCTGGAGTGTACTGACAGCCCCTGGCAATGAGCAGTTCTTC
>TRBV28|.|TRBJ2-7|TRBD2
CAGSGAGERYEQYF
TGTGCCGGCTCGGGCGCGGGAGAGCGCTACGAGCAGTACTTC
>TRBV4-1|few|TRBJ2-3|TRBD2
CASSRPPGLAGSTDTQYF
TGCGCCAGCAGCCGCCCGCCGGGACTAGCGGGGAGCACAGATACGCAGTATTTT
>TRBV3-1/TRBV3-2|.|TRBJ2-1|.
CASSQVGEQFF
TGTGCCAGCAGCCAAGTCGGGGAGCAGTTCTTC